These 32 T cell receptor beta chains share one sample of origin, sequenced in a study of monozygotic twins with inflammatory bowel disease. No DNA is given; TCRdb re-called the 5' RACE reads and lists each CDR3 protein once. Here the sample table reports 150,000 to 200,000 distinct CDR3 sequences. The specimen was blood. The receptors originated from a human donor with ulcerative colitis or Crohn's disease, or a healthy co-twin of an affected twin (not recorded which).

The chain's CDR3 is CASSEFPRTNTEAFF. V is TRBV25-1 and J is TRBJ1-1; TCRdb calls TRBD1, which cannot be checked without DNA. CDR1 is MGHDK and CDR2 is SYGVNS in the germline V gene. The CDR3 length is 15 residues.

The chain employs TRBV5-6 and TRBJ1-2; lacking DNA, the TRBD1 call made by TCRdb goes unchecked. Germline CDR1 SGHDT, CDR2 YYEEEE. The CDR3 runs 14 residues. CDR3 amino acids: CASSHDRTNYGYTF.

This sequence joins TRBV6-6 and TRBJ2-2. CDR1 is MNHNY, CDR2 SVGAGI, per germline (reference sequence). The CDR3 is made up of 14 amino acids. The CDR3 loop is CASSYSSRAGELFF.

The CDR3 loop reads CASSLTNRGTEAFF. The chain combines TRBV5-1 with TRBJ1-1. Germline loops: CDR1 SGHRS, CDR2 YFSETQ. The CDR3 runs to 14 residues.

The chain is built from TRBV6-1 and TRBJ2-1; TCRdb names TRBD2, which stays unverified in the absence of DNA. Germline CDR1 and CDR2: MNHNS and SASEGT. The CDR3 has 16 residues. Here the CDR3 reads CASSEPGLAGDREQFF.

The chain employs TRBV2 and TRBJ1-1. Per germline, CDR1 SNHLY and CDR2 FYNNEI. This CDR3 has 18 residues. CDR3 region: CASIGGNLGPPMGTEAFF. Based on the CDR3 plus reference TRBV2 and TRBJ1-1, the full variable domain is EPEVTQTPSHQVTQMGQEVILRCVPISNHLYFYWYRQILGQKVEFLVSFYNNEISEKSEIFDDQFSVERPDGSNFTLKIRSTKLEDSAMYFCASIGGNLGPPMGTEAFFGQGTRLTVV.

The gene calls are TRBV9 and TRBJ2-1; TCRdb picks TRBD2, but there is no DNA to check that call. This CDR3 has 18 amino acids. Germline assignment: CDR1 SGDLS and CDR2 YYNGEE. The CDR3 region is CASSPHMTSGRSAYEQFF.

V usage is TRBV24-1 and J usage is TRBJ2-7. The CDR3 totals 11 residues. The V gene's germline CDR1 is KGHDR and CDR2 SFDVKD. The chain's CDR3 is CATSANYEQYF.

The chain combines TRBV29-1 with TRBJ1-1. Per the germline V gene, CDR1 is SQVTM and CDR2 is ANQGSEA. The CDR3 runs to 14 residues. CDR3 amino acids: CSVEDRRPNTEAFF. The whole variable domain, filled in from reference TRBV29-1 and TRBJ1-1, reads SAVISQKPSRDICQRGTSLTIQCQVDSQVTMMFWYRQQPGQSLTLIATANQGSEATYESGFVIDKFPISRPNLTFSTLTVSNMSPEDSSIYLCSVEDRRPNTEAFFGQGTRLTVV.

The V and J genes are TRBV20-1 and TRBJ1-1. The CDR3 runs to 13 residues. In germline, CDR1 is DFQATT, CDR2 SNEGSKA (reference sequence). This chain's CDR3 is CSARDTVNTEAFF.

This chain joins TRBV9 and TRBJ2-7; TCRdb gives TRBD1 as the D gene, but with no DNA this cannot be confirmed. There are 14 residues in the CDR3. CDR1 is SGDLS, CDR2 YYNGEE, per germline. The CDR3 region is CASSPTSGAYEQYF.

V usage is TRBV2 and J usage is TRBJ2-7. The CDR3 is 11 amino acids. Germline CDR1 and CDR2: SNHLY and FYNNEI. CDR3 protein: CASTYNYEQYF.

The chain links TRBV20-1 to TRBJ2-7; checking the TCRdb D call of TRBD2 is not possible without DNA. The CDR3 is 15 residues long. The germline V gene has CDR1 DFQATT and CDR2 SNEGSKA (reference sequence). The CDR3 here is CSAREVRASGYEQYF.

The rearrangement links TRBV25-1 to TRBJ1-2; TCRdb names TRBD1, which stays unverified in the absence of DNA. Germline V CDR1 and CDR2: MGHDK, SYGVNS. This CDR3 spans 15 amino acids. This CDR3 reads CASSPWDRVGYGYTF.

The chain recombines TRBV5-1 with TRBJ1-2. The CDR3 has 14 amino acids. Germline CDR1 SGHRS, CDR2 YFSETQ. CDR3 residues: CASRESYPNYGYTF.

CDR3 amino acids: CASSLVASGSNEQFF. This chain uses TRBV27 with TRBJ2-1; TCRdb gives TRBD2 as the D gene, but with no DNA this cannot be confirmed. Germline assignment: CDR1 MNHEY and CDR2 SMNVEV (reference sequence). This CDR3 has 15 amino acids.

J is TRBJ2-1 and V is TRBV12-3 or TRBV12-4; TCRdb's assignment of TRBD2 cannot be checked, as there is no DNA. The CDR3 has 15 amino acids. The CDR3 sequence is CASSLSSGRWIEQFF.

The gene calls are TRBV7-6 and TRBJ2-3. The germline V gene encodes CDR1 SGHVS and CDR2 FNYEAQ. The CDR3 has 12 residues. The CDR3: CASSDVGDTQYF.

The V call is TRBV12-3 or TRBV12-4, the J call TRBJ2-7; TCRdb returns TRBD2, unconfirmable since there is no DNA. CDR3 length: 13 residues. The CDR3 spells CASSLGLPAEQYF.

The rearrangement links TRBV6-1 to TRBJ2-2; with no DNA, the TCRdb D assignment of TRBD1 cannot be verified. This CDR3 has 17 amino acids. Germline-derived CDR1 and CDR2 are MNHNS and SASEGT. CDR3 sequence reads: CASSEVRGYANTGELFF.

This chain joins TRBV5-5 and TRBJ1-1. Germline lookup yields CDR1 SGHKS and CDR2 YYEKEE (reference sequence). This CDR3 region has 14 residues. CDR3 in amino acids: CASSLVGRSTEAFF.

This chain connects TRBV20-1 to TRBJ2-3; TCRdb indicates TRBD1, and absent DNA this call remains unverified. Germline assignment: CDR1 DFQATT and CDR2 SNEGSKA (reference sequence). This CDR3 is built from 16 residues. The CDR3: CSARTRTATSTDTQYF.

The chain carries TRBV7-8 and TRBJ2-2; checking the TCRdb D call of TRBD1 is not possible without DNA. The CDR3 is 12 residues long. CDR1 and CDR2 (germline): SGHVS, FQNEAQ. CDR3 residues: CASSVNTGELFF.

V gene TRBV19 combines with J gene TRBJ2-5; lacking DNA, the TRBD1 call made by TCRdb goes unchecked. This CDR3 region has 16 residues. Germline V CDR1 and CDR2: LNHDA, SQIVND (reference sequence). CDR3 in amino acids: CASSLSQAVGQETQYF.

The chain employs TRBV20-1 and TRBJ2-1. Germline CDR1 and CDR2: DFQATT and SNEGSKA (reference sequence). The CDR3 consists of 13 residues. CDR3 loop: CSVRRDSYNEQFF.

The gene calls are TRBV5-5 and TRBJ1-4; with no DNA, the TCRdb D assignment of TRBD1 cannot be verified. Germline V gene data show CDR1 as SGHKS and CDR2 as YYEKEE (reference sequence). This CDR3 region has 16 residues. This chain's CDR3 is CASSPPGRGYNEKLFF.

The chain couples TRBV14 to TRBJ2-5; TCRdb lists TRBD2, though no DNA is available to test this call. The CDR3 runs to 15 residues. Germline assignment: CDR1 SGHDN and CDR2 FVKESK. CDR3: CASSLGGRREETQYF.

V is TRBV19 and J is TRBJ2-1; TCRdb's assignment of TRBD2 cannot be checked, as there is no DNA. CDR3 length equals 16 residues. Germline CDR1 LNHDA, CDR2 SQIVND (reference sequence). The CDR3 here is CASSSISGTISNEQFF.

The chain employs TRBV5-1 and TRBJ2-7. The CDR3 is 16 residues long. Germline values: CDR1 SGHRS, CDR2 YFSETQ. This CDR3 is CASSLAYGEAAYEQYF. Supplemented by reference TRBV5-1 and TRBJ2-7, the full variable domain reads KAGVTQTPRYLIKTRGQQVTLSCSPISGHRSVSWYQQTPGQGLQFLFEYFSETQRNKGNFPGRFSGRQFSNSRSEMNVSTLELGDSALYLCASSLAYGEAAYEQYFGPGTRLTVT.

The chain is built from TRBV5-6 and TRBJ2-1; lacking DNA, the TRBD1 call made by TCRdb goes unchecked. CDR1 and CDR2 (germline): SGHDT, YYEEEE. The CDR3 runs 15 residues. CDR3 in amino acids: CAGSPPLPGVHEQFF.

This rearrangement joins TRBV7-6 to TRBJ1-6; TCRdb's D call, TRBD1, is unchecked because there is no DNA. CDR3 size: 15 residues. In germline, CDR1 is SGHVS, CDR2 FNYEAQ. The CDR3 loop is CASSSRTVYNSPLHF.

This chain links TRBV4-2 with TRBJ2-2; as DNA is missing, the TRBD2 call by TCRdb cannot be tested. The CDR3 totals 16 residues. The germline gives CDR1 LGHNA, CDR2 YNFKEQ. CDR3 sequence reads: CASSPRTSGNTGELFF.